The subject of this entry is one T cell receptor beta chain. The entry originates in a study of blood T cell repertoires in COVID-19. Study processing details: By means of reference gene primer amplification, nucleated cell counts were estimated. Measured with immunoSEQ multiplex PCR; TCRdb has only the in-frame clones, and not every one. Clonal size and the V and J genes are those of that table, whereas D and trimming came from the DNA. Of 300,000 to 400,000 clones in the sample, about 89% were seen once. Germline values: CDR1 KGHSH, CDR2 LQKENI. This CDR3 comprises 14 residues. The J segment lost 7 bases and the V segment lost 4 bases, leaving 4 bases of the junction unmatched.

V gene TRBV18 combines with J gene TRBJ1-5; 10 bases line up with TRBD1. This TCR was sampled from a woman between 50 and 59 years old with COVID-19, enrolled during active disease. The sequenced sample consisted of peripheral blood. The CDR3 region is CASSQRDRGQPQHF. DNA of the CDR3: TGTGCCAGCTCACAACGGGACAGGGGCCAGCCCCAGCATTTT. The full variable domain, with the rest looked up from reference TRBV18 and TRBJ1-5, is NAGVMQNPRHLVRRRGQEARLRCSPMKGHSHVYWYRQLPEEGLKFMVYLQKENIIDESGMPKERFSAEFPKEGPSILRIQQVVRGDSAAYFCASSQRDRGQPQHFGDGTRLSIL.